The 8 T cell receptor beta chains below all came from one sample that was sequenced in a study of T cell changes during pregnancy in multiple sclerosis. Using immunoSEQ multiplex PCR, the repertoire was profiled, and TCRdb retains in-frame clones only, with some absent. Among approximately 97,000 clones, less than 95% were seen once, and the ten largest hold approximately 0.76%. Sample: peripheral blood, taken in the second trimester of pregnancy. The receptors come from a female donor in good health, enrolled as a control in a pregnancy study.

V and J are TRBV9 and TRBJ2-5, with D perhaps matching TRBD1 (6 bases). CDR3 length: 15 residues. Looked up from germline, CDR1 is SGDLS and CDR2 is YYNGEE. V was trimmed by 4 bases and J by 1 base, leaving 14 bases between them. The CDR3 coding sequence is TGTGCCAGCAGCCCCGGCAGGACAGTCCAAGAGACCCAGTACTTC. Protein: CASSPGRTVQETQYF.

The chain recombines TRBV7-9 with TRBJ2-7; 8 bases fit TRBD2. The germline V gene has CDR1 SEHNR and CDR2 FQNEAQ (reference sequence). V shed 4 bases and J 6 bases; nucleotides not matched to a gene: 5. The CDR3 sequence is 13 residues long. In DNA, the CDR3 is TGTGCCAGCAGCTCCGGACTAGCTCGCGAGCAGTACTTC. Translated: CASSSGLAREQYF.

The V gene is TRBV27, the J gene TRBJ1-2; D may be TRBD1 (6 bases). Per germline, CDR1 MNHEY and CDR2 SMNVEV (reference sequence). This CDR3 contains 15 residues. Trimming took 6 bases from V and 0 from J, leaving 14 bases between them. DNA for the CDR3: TGTGCCAGCAGCTCCGACAGGATGTCTAACTATGGCTACACCTTC. It specifies CASSSDRMSNYGYTF.

Notes on this clone: One end of the junction fails to match germline, which may point to a read error. The chain joins TRBV28 to TRBJ2-7; TRBD1 matches 8 bases. The CDR3 spans 14 residues. Germline V gene sequence: CDR1 MDHEN, CDR2 SYDVKM. For the CDR3, the DNA is TGTGCCAGCAGTTTCAACAGGGGGTCCTCCGAGCAGTACTTC. Translated: CASSFNRGSSEQYF.

The V call is TRBV5-6, the J call TRBJ2-2, with TRBD2 identical over 7 bases. The ends lost 5 bases at V and 5 bases at J; junction bases unmatched: 6. CDR1 SGHDT and CDR2 YYEEEE come from the germline V gene. The CDR3 runs 14 residues. CDR3 protein: CASSTGGGTGELFF. CDR3 nucleotide sequence: TGTGCCAGCAGTACCGGGGGAGGGACCGGGGAGCTGTTTTTT.

The V gene is TRBV11-2, the J gene TRBJ1-6, with D uncertain. CDR1 SGHAT and CDR2 FQNNGV come from the germline V gene. Trimming removed 4 bases from V and 10 bases from J, with 20 bases in between. The CDR3 has 16 residues. The CDR3 spells CASSSNRASRGSPLHF. The CDR3 nucleotides read TGTGCCAGCAGCTCAAACCGGGCCTCCCGCGGGTCACCCCTCCACTTT.

This sequence joins TRBV7-9 and TRBJ1-5; D might be TRBD1 (5 bases). This CDR3 region has 17 residues. V was trimmed by 0 bases and J by 1 base, leaving 13 bases between them. The germline gives CDR1 SEHNR, CDR2 FQNEAQ (reference sequence). CDR3 amino acids: CASSLAWEGMSNQPQHF. CDR3 sequence (DNA): TGTGCCAGCAGCTTAGCGTGGGAGGGGATGAGCAATCAGCCCCAGCATTTT.

The chain is built from TRBV6-5 and TRBJ2-5; TRBD2 might be the D (6 bases). The DNA end is a closer match to TRBJ2-7, so the J assignment may be wrong. Per germline, CDR1 MNHEY and CDR2 SVGAGI. The CDR3 contains 12 residues. The CDR3 DNA follows: TGTGCCAGCATGGCGGGATCCTACGAGCAGTACTTC. Translating it yields CASMAGSYEQYF.